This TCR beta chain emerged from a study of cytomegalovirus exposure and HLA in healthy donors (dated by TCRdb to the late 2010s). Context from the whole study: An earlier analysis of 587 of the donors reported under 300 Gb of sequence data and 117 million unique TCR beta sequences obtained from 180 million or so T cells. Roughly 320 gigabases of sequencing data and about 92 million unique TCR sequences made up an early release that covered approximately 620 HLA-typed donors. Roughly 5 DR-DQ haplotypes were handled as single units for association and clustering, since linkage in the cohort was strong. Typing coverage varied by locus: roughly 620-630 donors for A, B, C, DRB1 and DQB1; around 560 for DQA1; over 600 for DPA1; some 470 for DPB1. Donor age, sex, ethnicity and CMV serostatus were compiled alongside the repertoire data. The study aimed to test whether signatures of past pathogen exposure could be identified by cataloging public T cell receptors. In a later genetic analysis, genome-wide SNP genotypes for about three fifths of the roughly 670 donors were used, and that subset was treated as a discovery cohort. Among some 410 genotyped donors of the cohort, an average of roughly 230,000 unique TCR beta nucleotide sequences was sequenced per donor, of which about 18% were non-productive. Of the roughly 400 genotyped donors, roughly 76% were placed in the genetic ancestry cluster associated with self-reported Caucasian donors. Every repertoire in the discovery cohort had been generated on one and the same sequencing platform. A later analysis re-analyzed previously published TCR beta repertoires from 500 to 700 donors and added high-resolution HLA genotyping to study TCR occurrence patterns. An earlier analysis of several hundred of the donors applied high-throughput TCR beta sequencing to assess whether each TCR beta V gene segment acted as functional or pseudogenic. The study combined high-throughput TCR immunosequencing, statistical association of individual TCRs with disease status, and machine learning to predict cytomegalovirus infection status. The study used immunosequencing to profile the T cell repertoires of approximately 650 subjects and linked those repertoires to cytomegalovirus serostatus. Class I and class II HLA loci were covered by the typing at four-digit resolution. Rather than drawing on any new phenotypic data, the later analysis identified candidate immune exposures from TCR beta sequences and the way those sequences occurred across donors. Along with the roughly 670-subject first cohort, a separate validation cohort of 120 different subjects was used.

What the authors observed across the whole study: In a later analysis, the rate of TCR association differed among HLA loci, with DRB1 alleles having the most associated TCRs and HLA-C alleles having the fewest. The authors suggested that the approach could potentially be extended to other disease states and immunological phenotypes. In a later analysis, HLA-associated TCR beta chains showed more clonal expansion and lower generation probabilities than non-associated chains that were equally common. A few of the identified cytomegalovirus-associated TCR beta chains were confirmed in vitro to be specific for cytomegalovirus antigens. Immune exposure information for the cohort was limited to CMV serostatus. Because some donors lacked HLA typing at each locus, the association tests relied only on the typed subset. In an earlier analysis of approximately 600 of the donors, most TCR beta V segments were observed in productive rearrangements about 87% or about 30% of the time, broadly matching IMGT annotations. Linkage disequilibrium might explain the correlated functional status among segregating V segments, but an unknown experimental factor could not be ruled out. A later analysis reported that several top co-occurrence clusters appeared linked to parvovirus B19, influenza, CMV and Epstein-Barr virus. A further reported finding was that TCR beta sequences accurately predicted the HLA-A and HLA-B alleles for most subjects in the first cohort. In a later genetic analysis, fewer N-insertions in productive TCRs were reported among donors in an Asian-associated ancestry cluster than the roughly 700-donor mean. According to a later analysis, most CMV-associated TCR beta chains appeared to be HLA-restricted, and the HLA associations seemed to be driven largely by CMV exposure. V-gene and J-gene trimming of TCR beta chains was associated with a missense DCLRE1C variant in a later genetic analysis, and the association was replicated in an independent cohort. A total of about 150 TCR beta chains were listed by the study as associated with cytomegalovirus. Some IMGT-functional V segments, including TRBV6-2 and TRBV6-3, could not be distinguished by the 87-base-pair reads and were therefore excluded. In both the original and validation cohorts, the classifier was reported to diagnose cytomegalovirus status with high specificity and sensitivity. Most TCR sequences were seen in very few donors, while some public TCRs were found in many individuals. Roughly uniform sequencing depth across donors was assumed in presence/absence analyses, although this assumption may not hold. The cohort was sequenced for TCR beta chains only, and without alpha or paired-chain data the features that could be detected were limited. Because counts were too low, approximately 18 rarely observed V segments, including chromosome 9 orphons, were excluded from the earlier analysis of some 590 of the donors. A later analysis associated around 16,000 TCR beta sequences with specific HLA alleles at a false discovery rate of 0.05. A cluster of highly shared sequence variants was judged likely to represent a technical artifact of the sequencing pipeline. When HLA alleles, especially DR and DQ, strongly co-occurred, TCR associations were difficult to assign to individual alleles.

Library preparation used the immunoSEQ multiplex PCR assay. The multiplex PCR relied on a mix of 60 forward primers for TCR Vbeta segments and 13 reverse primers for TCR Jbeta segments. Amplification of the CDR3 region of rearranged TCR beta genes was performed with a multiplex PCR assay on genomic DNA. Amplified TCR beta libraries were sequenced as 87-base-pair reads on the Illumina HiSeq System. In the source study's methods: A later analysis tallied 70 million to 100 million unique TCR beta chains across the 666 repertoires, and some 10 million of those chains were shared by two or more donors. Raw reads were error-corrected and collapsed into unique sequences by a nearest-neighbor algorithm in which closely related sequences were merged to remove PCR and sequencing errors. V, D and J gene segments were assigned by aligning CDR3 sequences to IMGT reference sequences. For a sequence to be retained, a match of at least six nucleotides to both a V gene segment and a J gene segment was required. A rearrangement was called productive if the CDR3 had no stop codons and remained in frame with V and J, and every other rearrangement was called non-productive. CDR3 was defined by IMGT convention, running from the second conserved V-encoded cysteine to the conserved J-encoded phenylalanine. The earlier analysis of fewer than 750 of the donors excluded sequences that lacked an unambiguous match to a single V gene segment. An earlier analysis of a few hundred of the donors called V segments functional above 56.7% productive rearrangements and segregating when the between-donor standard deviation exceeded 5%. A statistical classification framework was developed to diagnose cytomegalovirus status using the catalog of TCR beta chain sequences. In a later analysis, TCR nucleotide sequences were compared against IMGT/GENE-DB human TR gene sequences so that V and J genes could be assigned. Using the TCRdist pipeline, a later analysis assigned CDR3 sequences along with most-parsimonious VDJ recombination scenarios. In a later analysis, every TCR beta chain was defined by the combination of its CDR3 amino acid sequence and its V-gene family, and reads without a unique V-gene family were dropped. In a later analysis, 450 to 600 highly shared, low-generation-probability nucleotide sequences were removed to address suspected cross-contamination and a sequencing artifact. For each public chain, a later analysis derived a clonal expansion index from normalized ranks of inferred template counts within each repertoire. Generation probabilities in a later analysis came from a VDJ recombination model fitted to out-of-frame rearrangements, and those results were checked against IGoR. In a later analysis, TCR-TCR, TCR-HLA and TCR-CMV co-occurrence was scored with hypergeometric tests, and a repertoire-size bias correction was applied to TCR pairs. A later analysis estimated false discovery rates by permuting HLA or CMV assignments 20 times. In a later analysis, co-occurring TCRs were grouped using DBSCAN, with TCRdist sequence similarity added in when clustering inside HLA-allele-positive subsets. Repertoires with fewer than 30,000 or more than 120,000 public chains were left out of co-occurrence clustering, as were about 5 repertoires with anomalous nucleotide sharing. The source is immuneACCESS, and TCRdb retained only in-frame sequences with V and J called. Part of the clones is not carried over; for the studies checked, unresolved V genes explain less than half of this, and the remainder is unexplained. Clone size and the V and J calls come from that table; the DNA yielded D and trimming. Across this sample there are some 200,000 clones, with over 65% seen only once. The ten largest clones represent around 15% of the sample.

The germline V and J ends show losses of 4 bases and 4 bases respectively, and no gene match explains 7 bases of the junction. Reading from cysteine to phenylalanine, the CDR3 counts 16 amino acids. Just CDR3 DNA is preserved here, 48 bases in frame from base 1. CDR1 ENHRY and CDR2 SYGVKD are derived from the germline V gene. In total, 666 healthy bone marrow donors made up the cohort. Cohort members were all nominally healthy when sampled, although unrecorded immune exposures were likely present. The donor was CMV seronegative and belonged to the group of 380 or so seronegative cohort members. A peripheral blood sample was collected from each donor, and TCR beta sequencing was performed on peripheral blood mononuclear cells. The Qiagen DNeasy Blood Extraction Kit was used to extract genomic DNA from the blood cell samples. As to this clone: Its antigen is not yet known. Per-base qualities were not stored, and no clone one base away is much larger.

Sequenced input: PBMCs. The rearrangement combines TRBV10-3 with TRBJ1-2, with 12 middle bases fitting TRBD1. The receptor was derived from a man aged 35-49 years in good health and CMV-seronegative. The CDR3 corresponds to CAISASGTGGGYGYTF. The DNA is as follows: TGTGCCATCAGTGCCTCCGGGACAGGGGGCGGCTATGGCTACACCTTC.